This T cell receptor beta chain was recorded in a study of read filtering for tumor transcriptome and immune sequencing. In the study overall: Among patients, some 17 were male and some 15 female, aged about 40 to 90 (mean about 72).

This clonotype was recorded many times. The library was built from roughly 400 ng RNA with molecular barcoded adaptors for alpha/delta and beta/gamma chains. TCRdb processed the reads anew with MiXCR; each CDR3 protein has one entry. Seen here are about 86,000 distinct CDR3 sequences, over 9% observed once, and the top ten hold 15%. The germline V gene has CDR1 SGHKS and CDR2 YYEKEE (reference sequence). Between the trimmed V and J ends, which lost 0 bases and 4 bases, there was a span of 21 bases. This CDR3 has 18 residues. Sampling of bone marrow took place during active disease in every patient. This chain connects TRBV5-5 to TRBJ2-3, with D perhaps given as TRBD1 or TRBD2 (5 bases each). The sample was a population of CD138-negative cells sorted from bone marrow. The origin of this receptor is a donor at least 40 years old with multiple myeloma. The CDR3 reads CASSLATFWDDVADTQYF. The DNA of the CDR3 is TGTGCCAGCAGCTTGGCGACTTTCTGGGACGACGTAGCAGATACGCAGTATTTT.